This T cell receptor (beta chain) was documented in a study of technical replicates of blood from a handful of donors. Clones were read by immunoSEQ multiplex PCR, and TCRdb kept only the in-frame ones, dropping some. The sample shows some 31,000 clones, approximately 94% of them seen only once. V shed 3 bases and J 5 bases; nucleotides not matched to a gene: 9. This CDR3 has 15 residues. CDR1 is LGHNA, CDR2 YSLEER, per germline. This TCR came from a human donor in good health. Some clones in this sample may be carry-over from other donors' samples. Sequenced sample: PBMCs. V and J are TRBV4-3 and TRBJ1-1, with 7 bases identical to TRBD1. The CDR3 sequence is CASSQTTGSKTEAFF. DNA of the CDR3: TGCGCCAGCAGCCAGACGACAGGGTCGAAGACTGAAGCTTTCTTT.